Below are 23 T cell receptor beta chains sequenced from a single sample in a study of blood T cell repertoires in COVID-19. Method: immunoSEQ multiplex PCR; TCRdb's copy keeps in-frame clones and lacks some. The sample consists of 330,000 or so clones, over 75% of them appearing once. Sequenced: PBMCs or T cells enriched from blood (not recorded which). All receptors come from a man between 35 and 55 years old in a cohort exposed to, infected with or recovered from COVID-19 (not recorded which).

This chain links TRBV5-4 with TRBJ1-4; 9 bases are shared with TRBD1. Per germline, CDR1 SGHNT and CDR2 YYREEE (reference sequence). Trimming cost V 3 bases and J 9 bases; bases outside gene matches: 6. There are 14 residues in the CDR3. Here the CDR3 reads CASSSWTGEKKLFF. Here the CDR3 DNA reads TGTGCCAGCAGCTCCTGGACAGGGGAGAAAAAACTGTTTTTT.

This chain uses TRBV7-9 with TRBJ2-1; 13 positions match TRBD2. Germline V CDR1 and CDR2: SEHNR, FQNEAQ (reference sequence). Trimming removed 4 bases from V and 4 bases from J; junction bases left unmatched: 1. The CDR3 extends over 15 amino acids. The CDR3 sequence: CASSWGLAGYNEQFF. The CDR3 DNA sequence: TGTGCCAGCAGCTGGGGACTAGCGGGATACAATGAGCAGTTCTTC.

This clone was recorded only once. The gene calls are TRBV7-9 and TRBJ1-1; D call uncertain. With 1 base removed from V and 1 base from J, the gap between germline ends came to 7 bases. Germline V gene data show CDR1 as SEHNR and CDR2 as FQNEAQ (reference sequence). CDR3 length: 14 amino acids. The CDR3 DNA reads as TGTGCCAGCAGCTTAGACAGTAAGAACACTGAAGCTTTCTTT. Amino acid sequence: CASSLDSKNTEAFF.

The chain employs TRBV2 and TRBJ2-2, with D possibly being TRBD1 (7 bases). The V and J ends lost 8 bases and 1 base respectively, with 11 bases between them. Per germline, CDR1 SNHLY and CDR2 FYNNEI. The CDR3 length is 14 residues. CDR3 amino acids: CASWRDRNTGELFF. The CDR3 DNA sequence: TGTGCCAGCTGGCGGGACAGGAACACCGGGGAGCTGTTTTTT.

For the CDR3, the DNA is TGTGCCAGCAGCTTGTTGGGGACAACTAACACCGGGGAGCTGTTTTTT. Translation: CASSLLGTTNTGELFF. V is TRBV5-6 and J is TRBJ2-2; perhaps TRBD1 as D (6 bases). Trimming left V 1 base short and J 2 bases short, with 12 bases between. The CDR3 consists of 16 residues. CDR1 and CDR2 from the germline V gene are SGHDT and YYEEEE. Full variable domain (missing parts from reference TRBV5-6 and TRBJ2-2): DAGVTQSPTHLIKTRGQQVTLRCSPKSGHDTVSWYQQALGQGPQFIFQYYEEEERQRGNFPDRFSGHQFPNYSSELNVNALLLGDSALYLCASSLLGTTNTGELFFGEGSRLTVL.

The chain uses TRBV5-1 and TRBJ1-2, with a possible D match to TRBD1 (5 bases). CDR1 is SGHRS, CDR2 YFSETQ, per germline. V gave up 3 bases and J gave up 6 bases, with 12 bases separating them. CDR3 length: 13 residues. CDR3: CASSYQSGDGYTF. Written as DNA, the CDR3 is TGCGCCAGCAGCTACCAGTCGGGGGATGGCTACACCTTC.

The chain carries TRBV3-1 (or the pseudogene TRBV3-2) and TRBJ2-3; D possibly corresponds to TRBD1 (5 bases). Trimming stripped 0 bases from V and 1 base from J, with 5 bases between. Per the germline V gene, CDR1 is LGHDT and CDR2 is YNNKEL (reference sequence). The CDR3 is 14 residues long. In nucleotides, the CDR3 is TGTGCCAGCAGCCAAGAAGGGGGCACAGATACGCAGTATTTT. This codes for CASSQEGGTDTQYF.

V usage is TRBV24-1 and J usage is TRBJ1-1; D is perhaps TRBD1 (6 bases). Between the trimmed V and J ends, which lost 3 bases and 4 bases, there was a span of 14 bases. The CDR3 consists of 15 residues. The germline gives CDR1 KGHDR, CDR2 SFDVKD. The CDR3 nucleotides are TGTGCCACCAGTGATGGGACACCAAAGATCACTGAAGCTTTCTTT. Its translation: CATSDGTPKITEAFF.

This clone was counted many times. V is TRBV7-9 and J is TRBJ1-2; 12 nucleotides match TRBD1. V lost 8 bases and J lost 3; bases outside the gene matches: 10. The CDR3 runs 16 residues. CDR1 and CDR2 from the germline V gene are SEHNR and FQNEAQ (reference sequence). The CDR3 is CASGGGQGATYYGYTF. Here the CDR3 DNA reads TGTGCCAGCGGTGGGGGACAGGGGGCAACTTACTATGGCTACACCTTC.

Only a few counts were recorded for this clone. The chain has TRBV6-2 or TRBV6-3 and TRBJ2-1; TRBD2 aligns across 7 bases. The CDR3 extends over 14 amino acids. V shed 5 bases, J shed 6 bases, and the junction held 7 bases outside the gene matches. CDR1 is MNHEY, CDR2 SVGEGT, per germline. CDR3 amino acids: CASSVGLEANEQFF. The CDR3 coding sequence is TGTGCCAGCAGTGTCGGACTAGAGGCCAATGAGCAGTTCTTC.

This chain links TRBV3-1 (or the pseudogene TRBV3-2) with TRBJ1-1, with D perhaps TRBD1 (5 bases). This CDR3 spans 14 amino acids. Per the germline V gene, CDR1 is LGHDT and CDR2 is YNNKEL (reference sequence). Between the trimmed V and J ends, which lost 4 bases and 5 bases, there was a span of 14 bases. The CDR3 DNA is TGTGCCAGCAGCCCCAAGGCAGGGCAAACTGAAGCTTTCTTT. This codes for CASSPKAGQTEAFF.

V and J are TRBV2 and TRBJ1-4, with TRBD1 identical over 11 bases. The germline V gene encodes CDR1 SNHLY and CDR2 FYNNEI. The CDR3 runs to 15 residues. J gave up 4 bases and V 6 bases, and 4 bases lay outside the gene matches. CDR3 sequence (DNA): TGTGCCAGCAGGTCGGACAGGGGGCGTAATGAAAAACTGTTTTTT. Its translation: CASRSDRGRNEKLFF.

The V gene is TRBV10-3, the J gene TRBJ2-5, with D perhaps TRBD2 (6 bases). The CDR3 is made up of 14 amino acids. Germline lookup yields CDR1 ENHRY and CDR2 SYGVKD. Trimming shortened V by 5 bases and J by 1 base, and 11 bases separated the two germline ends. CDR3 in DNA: TGTGCCATCAGTAAGGCGGGATTCCAAGAGACCCAGTACTTC. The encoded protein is CAISKAGFQETQYF.

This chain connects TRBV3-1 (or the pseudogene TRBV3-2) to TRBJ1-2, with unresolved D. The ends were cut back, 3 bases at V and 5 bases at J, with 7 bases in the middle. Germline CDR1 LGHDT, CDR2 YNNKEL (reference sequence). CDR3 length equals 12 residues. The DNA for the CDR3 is TGTGCCAGCAGCCAGACATTATATGGCTACACCTTC. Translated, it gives CASSQTLYGYTF.

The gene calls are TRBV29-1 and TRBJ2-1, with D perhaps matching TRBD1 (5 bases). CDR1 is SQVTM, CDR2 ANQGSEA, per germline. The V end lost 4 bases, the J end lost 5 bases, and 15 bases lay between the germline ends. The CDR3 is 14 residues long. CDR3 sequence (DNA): TGCAGCGTTGGCAGACAGACCCTCAACAATGAGCAGTTCTTC. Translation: CSVGRQTLNNEQFF.

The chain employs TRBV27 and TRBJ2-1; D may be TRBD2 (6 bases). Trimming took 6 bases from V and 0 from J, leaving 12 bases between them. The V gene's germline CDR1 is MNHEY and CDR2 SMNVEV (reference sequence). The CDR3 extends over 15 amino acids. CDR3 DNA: TGTGCCAGCAGCTACGGCGGGATCTCCTACAATGAGCAGTTCTTC. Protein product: CASSYGGISYNEQFF.

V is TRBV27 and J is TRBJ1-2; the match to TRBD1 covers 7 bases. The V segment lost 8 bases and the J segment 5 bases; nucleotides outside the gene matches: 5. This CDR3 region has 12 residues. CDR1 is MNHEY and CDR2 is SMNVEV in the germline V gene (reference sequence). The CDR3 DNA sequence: TGTGCCAGCCAGGGGGTGGGGTATGGCTACACCTTC. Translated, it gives CASQGVGYGYTF.

The CDR3 protein is CASKGTASTDTQYF. The DNA of the CDR3 is TGTGCCAGTAAGGGGACAGCGAGCACAGATACGCAGTATTTT. This chain joins TRBV19 and TRBJ2-3; 7 bases match TRBD1. The V and J ends lost 7 bases and 0 bases, in that order; junction bases with no gene match: 4. Germline lookup yields CDR1 LNHDA and CDR2 SQIVND (reference sequence). This CDR3 has 14 amino acids.

This CDR3 is CASSTRTSVDTDTQYF. In DNA form, the CDR3 reads TGCGCCAGCAGCACCCGGACTAGCGTAGACACAGATACGCAGTATTTT. The chain is built from TRBV4-1 and TRBJ2-3; 9 nucleotides match TRBD2. The J segment lost 2 bases and the V segment lost 5 bases, leaving 8 bases of the junction unmatched. The V gene's germline CDR1 is MGHRA and CDR2 YSYEKL. The CDR3 contains 16 residues.

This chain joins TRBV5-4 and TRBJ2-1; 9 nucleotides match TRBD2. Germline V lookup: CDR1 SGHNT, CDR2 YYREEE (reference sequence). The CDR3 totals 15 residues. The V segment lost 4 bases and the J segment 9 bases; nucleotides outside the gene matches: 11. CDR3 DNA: TGTGCCAGCAGCAATGCTAGCGGGAAGGGGGCTGAGCAGTTCTTC. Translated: CASSNASGKGAEQFF.

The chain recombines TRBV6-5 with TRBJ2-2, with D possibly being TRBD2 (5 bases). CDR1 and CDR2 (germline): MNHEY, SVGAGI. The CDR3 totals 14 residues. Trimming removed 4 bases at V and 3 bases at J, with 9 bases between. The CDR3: CASSFQRDTGELFF. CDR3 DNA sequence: TGTGCCAGCAGTTTTCAGAGGGACACCGGGGAGCTGTTTTTT.

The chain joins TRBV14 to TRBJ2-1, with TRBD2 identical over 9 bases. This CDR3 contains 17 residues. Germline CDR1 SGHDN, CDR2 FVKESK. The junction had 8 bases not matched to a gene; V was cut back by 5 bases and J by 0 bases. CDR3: CASSSTSGLSSYNEQFF. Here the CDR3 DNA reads TGTGCCAGCAGCTCTACTAGCGGGTTAAGCTCCTACAATGAGCAGTTCTTC. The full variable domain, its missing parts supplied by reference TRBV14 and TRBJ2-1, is EAGVTQFPSHSVIEKGQTVTLRCDPISGHDNLYWYRRVMGKEIKFLLHFVKESKQDESGMPNNRFLAERTGGTYSTLKVQPAELEDSGVYFCASSSTSGLSSYNEQFFGPGTRLTVL.

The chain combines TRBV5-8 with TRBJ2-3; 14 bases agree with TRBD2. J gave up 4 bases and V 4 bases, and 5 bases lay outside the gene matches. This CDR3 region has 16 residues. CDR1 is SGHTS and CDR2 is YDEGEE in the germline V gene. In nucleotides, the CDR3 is TGTGCCAGCAGCAGGGGACTAGCGGGAGTGGCAGATACGCAGTATTTT. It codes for CASSRGLAGVADTQYF.